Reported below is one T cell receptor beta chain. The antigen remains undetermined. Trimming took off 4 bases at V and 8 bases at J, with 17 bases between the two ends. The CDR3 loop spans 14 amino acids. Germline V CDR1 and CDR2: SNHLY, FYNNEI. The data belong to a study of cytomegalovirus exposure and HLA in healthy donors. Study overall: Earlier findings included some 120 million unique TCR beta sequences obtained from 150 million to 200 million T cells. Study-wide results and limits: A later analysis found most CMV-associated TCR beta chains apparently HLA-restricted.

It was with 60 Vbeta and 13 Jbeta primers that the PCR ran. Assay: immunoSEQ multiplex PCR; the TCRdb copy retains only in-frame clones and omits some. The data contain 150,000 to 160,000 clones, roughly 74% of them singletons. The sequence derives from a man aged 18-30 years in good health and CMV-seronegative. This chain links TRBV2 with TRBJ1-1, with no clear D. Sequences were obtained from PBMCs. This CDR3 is CASSVRSFFEEAFF. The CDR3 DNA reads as TGTGCCAGCAGTGTAAGATCCTTTTTCGAGGAAGCTTTCTTT.